The next 18 T cell receptor beta chains were all read from a single sample in a study of blood T cells in healthy people across ages (dated by TCRdb to 2015 to 2017). Receptor libraries were prepared by 5' RACE. The listed sequencing device is Illumina HiSeq 2500. The second PCR ran for roughly 7 to 11 cycles and used a J-beta primer mix along with a sample-barcoded 5' primer. TCRdb reran the public reads through fastp at Q25 and MiXCR, keeping productive beta chains. One record per CDR3 amino acid sequence lists the most common genes and DNA. Here the sample has 600,000 to 800,000 distinct CDR3 sequences; around 52% occur a single time. Roughly 13% of the sample is held by the ten biggest clonotypes. Sequences were obtained from blood. The source is a woman aged 80 or older in good health.

This clonotype was counted a few times. The chain employs TRBV7-2 and TRBJ2-5; 9 nucleotides align to TRBD2. The CDR3 length is 14 residues. J was trimmed by 11 bases and V by 4 bases; bases with no gene match: 11. Germline CDR1 and CDR2: SGHTA and FQGNSA. DNA for the CDR3: TGTGCCAGCAGCTCTAGCGGGGAAGTCAATGAGCAGTACTTC. Protein product: CASSSSGEVNEQYF.

There are many counts of this clonotype. The V and J genes are TRBV2 and TRBJ1-2, with 7 bases matching TRBD1. With V trimmed by 3 bases and J by 2 bases, 0 bases remained unmatched. Germline assignment: CDR1 SNHLY and CDR2 FYNNEI. This CDR3 is built from 13 residues. The CDR3 sequence is CASSDRGNYGYTF. For the CDR3, the DNA is TGTGCCAGCAGTGACAGGGGGAACTATGGCTACACCTTC. Looking up the rest from reference TRBV2 and TRBJ1-2 gives the full variable domain: EPEVTQTPSHQVTQMGQEVILRCVPISNHLYFYWYRQILGQKVEFLVSFYNNEISEKSEIFDDQFSVERPDGSNFTLKIRSTKLEDSAMYFCASSDRGNYGYTFGSGTRLTVV.

The table lists this clonotype with many counts. The genes are TRBV2 and TRBJ2-1; D possibly uses TRBD1 or TRBD2 (5 bases each). The germline V and J ends were trimmed by 8 bases and 0 bases, with 17 bases remaining between them. This CDR3 comprises 16 residues. Per the germline V gene, CDR1 is SNHLY and CDR2 is FYNNEI. This CDR3 reads CASLKQDSSSYNEQFF. The CDR3 DNA reads as TGTGCCAGCCTCAAACAGGACTCGAGCTCCTACAATGAGCAGTTCTTC.

Of note for this clonotype: This may arise from a read error, as a much more abundant clone is one base away. This sequence joins TRBV29-1 and TRBJ2-1; D is unresolved. Deletions cut 8 bases from V and 9 bases from J, with 14 bases between. The germline V gene has CDR1 SQVTM and CDR2 ANQGSEA. CDR3 size: 11 residues. CDR3 protein: CSLRWSSEQFF. The CDR3 DNA sequence: TGCAGCCTCCGGTGGAGTAGTGAGCAGTTCTTC.

The CDR3 sequence: CASSQDRGEVETQYF. In DNA form, the CDR3 reads TGTGCCAGCAGCCAAGATCGAGGGGAAGTAGAGACCCAGTACTTC. V gene TRBV4-2 combines with J gene TRBJ2-5, with D perhaps given as TRBD1 or TRBD2 (5 bases each). V lost 0 bases, J lost 4 bases, and 12 bases lay in between. Germline V gene data show CDR1 as LGHNA and CDR2 as YNFKEQ. The CDR3 spans 15 residues.

Turning to this clonotype: The junction differs from germline at one of its ends, possibly a read error. The chain couples TRBV4-2 to TRBJ1-1, with D perhaps TRBD1 (5 bases). This CDR3 has 15 residues. CDR1 and CDR2 from the germline V gene are LGHNA and YNFKEQ. The CDR3 DNA sequence: TGTGCCAACAGCCAAGGTCGCTCAGGGAGCACTGAAGCTTTCTTT. Translation: CANSQGRSGSTEAFF.

The chain combines TRBV12-3 or TRBV12-4 with TRBJ1-1; D gene unclear. The CDR3 totals 13 residues. Trimming cost V 4 bases and J 1 base, with 7 bases left between them. CDR3 amino acids: CASSSSRNTEAFF. Written as DNA, the CDR3 is TGTGCCAGCAGTTCCTCACGGAACACTGAAGCTTTCTTT.

Comment on this clonotype: Given a much more abundant clone one base away, this may be a read error. The rearrangement joins TRBV28 to TRBJ2-1, with D possibly being TRBD2 (6 bases). The J call may be faulty, since TRBJ2-7 better matches the DNA end. Germline V gene data show CDR1 as MDHEN and CDR2 as SYDVKM. The CDR3 loop spans 17 amino acids. The CDR3 bases are TGTGCCAGCAGTTTTTTGGGTCGGGGGAGCTCCTACAATGAGCAGTACTTC. Its translation: CASSFLGRGSSYNEQYF.

The chain is built from TRBV29-1 and TRBJ2-1; D might be TRBD2 (6 bases). V was clipped by 2 bases and J by 3 bases, with 14 bases between them. Germline-derived CDR1 and CDR2 are SQVTM and ANQGSEA. The CDR3 has 15 amino acids. The CDR3 DNA reads as TGCAGCGTTGAACCCTCGGGACTTATCTACAATGAGCAGTTCTTC. Its protein is CSVEPSGLIYNEQFF.

As for this clonotype: The junction does not match germline at one end; this may be a read error. The chain links TRBV20-1 to TRBJ2-1; 7 bases align to TRBD1. Germline V lookup: CDR1 DFQATT, CDR2 SNEGSKA (reference sequence). This CDR3 is built from 15 residues. CDR3 sequence reads: CSPKGQDLPYNEQFF. In DNA form, the CDR3 reads TGTTCTCCCAAAGGACAGGACTTACCCTACAATGAGCAGTTCTTC.

The chain has TRBV5-1 and TRBJ2-5; 12 nucleotides line up with TRBD2. Looked up from germline, CDR1 is SGHRS and CDR2 is YFSETQ. The CDR3 runs 15 residues. The junction had 9 bases not matched to a gene; V was cut back by 7 bases and J by 5 bases. CDR3 DNA sequence: TGCGCCAGCGGCGCCTTACTAGCGGGGGGTGAGACCCAGTACTTC. Translation gives CASGALLAGGETQYF.

This clonotype appeared many times. The V call is TRBV5-1, the J call TRBJ1-1, with 7 bases matching TRBD1. Germline V gene lookup returns CDR1 SGHRS and CDR2 YFSETQ. With V trimmed by 5 bases and J by 0 bases, 7 bases remained unmatched. This CDR3 comprises 15 residues. CDR3 nucleotide sequence: TGCGCCAGCAGTCAAGCGGGACAGATGAACACTGAAGCTTTCTTT. It specifies CASSQAGQMNTEAFF.

This clonotype was counted once. The chain has TRBV7-9 and TRBJ2-3; D perhaps matches TRBD1 (6 bases). V lost 6 bases and J 2 bases, leaving 18 bases between the germline ends. Germline V gives CDR1 SEHNR, CDR2 FQNEAQ (reference sequence). The CDR3 spans 16 residues. The CDR3 bases are TGTGCCAGCAGTTATTACGGGACAAGAAACACAGATACGCAGTATTTT. This gives the protein CASSYYGTRNTDTQYF.

The chain employs TRBV28 and TRBJ1-1; 8 nucleotides match TRBD1. Trimming removed 3 bases from V and 4 bases from J; junction bases left unmatched: 7. This CDR3 comprises 15 residues. CDR1 and CDR2 (germline): MDHEN, SYDVKM. CDR3 in amino acids: CASSFSRTGPTEAFF. The CDR3, as DNA: TGTGCCAGCAGTTTTTCCCGGACAGGGCCCACTGAAGCTTTCTTT.

The V gene is TRBV7-6, the J gene TRBJ2-5; D is possibly TRBD1 (5 bases). Deletions cut 5 bases from V and 0 bases from J, with 13 bases between. Germline lookup yields CDR1 SGHVS and CDR2 FNYEAQ. CDR3 length: 15 residues. CDR3 DNA: TGTGCCAGCAGCGGACAAGATTGGTACCAAGAGACCCAGTACTTC. Its translation: CASSGQDWYQETQYF.

There are many counts of this clonotype. The chain carries TRBV9 and TRBJ2-1; 9 nucleotides agree with TRBD2. V shed 3 bases and J 8 bases; nucleotides not matched to a gene: 12. The CDR3 spans 16 residues. Germline-derived CDR1 and CDR2 are SGDLS and YYNGEE. The CDR3 region has the DNA TGTGCCAGCAGCGACCCGTCTAGCGGGGCAGGGGATGAGCAGTTCTTC. Its protein product is CASSDPSSGAGDEQFF.

This clonotype was detected once. The J gene is TRBJ2-7, the V gene TRBV10-3; D gene uncertain. CDR1 and CDR2 (germline): ENHRY, SYGVKD. This CDR3 spans 15 amino acids. Trimming pared 2 bases from V and 9 bases from J, leaving 20 bases between. CDR3 nucleotide sequence: TGTGCCATCAGTGAGGAGGTTGGCACCTACGATGGGCAGTACTTC. Its translation: CAISEEVGTYDGQYF.

The chain uses TRBV27 and TRBJ2-1; 7 bases agree with TRBD1. The CDR3 has 14 amino acids. V lost 4 bases to trimming and J lost 8 bases; unmatched junction nucleotides: 8. The germline V gene has CDR1 MNHEY and CDR2 SMNVEV (reference sequence). The CDR3 sequence: CASSSIDRAHEQFF. Written as DNA, the CDR3 is TGTGCCAGCAGTTCTATCGACAGGGCCCATGAGCAGTTCTTC.